The 4 T cell receptor beta chains given below trace back to one sample, sequenced in a study of beta chain features in type 1 diabetes. Isolated RNA was reverse transcribed in full, so expressed TCRB transcripts were sequenced. Libraries were prepared by immunoSEQ multiplex PCR; TCRdb keeps only in-frame clonotypes and omits some of them. The sample comprises more than 85,000 clones, almost 40% of which are singletons, and roughly 0.07% rests with the top ten. The sample consisted of stem cell memory CD4+ T cells from blood. The source is a woman aged 18 to 35 in good health.

V gene TRBV7-2 combines with J gene TRBJ2-5, with 7 bases identical to TRBD2. The J call is uncertain, as TRBJ2-7 better fits the DNA end. The CDR3 spans 15 residues. Germline CDR1 reads SGHTA; CDR2 reads FQGNSA. The CDR3, as DNA: TGTGCCAGCAGCCTTTTCCAGCGGGATGTCGGCGAGCAGTACTTC. Its translation is CASSLFQRDVGEQYF.

V and J are TRBV29-1 and TRBJ2-1; maybe TRBD1 (6 bases). The germline CDR1 and CDR2 sequences are SQVTM and ANQGSEA. With 1 base removed from V and 4 bases from J, the gap between germline ends came to 14 bases. This CDR3 has 15 residues. In nucleotides, the CDR3 is TGCAGCGTTGAAGGGCAGGGGCACCCTTACAATGAGCAGTTCTTC. Its protein is CSVEGQGHPYNEQFF.

The rearrangement joins TRBV7-9 to TRBJ2-7, with no clear D. The ends were cut back, 5 bases at V and 2 bases at J, with 10 bases in the middle. In germline, CDR1 is SEHNR, CDR2 FQNEAQ (reference sequence). The CDR3 totals 13 residues. CDR3 residues: CASSPNTAYEQYF. CDR3 coding DNA: TGTGCCAGCAGCCCGAACACCGCCTACGAGCAGTACTTC.

This chain joins TRBV28 and TRBJ1-1; D ambiguous. There are 15 residues in the CDR3. The V end was cut by 2 bases, the J end by 2 bases, with 12 bases between. Germline-derived CDR1 and CDR2 are MDHEN and SYDVKM. The CDR3 DNA sequence: TGTGCCAGCAGTTTACCCGAGGCCGGAAACACTGAAGCTTTCTTT. This codes for CASSLPEAGNTEAFF.